This T cell receptor beta chain was captured by sequencing in a study of T cells after posttransplantation cyclophosphamide. General observations from the study: TRB overlap between skin or GI tissue T cells and blood was limited.

Looked up from germline, CDR1 is SEHNR and CDR2 is FQNEAQ (reference sequence). V was clipped by 5 bases and J by 7 bases, with 6 bases between them. The CDR3 consists of 12 residues. Points on this clone: Its antigen is unknown.

The related graft donor's blood sample was taken on the day of bone marrow donation. The naive gate required viable CD3+CD4+ or CD3+CD8+ cells with CCR7+CD45RA+CD45RO-CD95-CD27+CD28+ phenotype. Produced via immunoSEQ multiplex PCR; TCRdb's table is partial and in-frame only. The table lists around 3,500 clones, roughly 95% of them singletons. The chain couples TRBV7-9 to TRBJ1-6, with no clear D. Specimen: naive CD8+ T cells sorted from PBMCs. The sequence was collected from a woman between 45 and 65 years old in good health and a related stem cell transplant donor. The CDR3 coding sequence is TGTGCCAGCAGCCCCGGGAATTCACCCCTCCACTTT. Its protein is CASSPGNSPLHF. Based on the CDR3 plus reference TRBV7-9 and TRBJ1-6, the full variable domain is DTGVSQNPRHKITKRGQNVTFRCDPISEHNRLYWYRQTLGQGPEFLTYFQNEAQLEKSRLLSDRFSAERPKGSFSTLEIQRTEQGDSAMYLCASSPGNSPLHFGNGTRLTVT.